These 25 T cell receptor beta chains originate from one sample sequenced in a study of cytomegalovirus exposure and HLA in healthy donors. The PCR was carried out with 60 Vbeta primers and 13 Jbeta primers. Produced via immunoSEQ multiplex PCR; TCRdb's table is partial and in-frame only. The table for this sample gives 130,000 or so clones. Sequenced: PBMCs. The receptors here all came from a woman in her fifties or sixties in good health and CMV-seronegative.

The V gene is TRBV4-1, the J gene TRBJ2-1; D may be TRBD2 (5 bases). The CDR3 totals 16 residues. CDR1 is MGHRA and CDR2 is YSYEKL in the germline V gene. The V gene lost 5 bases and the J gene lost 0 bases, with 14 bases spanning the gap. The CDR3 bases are TGCGCCAGCAGCTTAAGGAGCGGTTACTCCTACAATGAGCAGTTCTTC. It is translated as CASSLRSGYSYNEQFF.

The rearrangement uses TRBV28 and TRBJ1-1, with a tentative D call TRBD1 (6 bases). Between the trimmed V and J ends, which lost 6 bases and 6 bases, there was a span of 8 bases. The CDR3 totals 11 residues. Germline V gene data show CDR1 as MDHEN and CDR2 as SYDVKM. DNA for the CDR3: TGTGCCAGCAGGGACAGATCTGAAGCTTTCTTT. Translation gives CASRDRSEAFF.

The CDR3 nucleotides are TGTGCCAGCAGCCAAGGGGGCACGAACACCGGGGAGCTGTTTTTT. It is translated as CASSQGGTNTGELFF. This chain connects TRBV4-2 to TRBJ2-2; a possible D gene is TRBD1 (5 bases). V was shortened by 1 base and J by 0 bases, with 6 bases between the two germline ends. Germline V gives CDR1 LGHNA, CDR2 YNFKEQ. The CDR3 loop spans 15 amino acids.

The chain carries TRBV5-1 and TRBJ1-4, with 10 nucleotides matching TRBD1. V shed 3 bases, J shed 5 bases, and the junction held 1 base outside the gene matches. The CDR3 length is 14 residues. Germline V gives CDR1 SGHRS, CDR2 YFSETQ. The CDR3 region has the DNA TGCGCCAGCAGCTGGACAGGGGGAAATGAAAAACTGTTTTTT. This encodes CASSWTGGNEKLFF. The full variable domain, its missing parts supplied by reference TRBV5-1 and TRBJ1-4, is KAGVTQTPRYLIKTRGQQVTLSCSPISGHRSVSWYQQTPGQGLQFLFEYFSETQRNKGNFPGRFSGRQFSNSRSEMNVSTLELGDSALYLCASSWTGGNEKLFFGSGTQLSVL.

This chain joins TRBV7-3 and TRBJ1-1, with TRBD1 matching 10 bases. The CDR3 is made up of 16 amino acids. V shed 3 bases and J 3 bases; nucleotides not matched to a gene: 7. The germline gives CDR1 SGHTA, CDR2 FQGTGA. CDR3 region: CASSFTDGQGDTEAFF. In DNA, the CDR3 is TGTGCCAGCAGCTTCACAGACGGACAGGGGGACACTGAAGCTTTCTTT.

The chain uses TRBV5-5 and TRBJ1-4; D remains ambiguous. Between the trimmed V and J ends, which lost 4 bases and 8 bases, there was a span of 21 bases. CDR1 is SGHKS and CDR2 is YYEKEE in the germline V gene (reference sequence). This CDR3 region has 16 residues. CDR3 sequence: CASSRGLTGMSEKLFF. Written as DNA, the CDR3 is TGTGCCAGCAGCCGCGGACTGACCGGGATGAGCGAAAAACTGTTTTTT.

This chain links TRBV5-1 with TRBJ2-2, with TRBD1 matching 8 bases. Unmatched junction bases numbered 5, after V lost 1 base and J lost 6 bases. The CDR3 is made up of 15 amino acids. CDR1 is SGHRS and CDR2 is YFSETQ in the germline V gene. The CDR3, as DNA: TGCGCCAGCAGCTTGTACAGGGGGAAGGCCGGGGAGCTGTTTTTT. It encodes CASSLYRGKAGELFF.

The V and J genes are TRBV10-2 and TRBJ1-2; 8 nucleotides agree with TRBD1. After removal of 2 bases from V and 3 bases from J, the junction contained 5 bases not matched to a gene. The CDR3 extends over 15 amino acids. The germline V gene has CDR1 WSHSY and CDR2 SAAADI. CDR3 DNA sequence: TGCGCCAGCAGTGAGGCAGGGGGCTTGTACTATGGCTACACCTTC. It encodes CASSEAGGLYYGYTF.

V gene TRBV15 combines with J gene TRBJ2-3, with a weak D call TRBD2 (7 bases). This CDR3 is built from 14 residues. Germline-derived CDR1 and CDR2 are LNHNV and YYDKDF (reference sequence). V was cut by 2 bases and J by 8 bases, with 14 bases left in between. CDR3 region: CATSRPLGGGTQYF. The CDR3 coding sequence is TGTGCCACCAGCAGACCGTTAGGGGGGGGTACGCAGTATTTT.

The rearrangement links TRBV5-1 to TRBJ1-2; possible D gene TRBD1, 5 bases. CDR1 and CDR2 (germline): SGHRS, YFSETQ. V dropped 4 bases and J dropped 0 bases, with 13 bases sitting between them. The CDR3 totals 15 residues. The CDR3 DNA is TGCGCCAGCAGCCCTCTTGGGGCCTCTAACTATGGCTACACCTTC. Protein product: CASSPLGASNYGYTF.

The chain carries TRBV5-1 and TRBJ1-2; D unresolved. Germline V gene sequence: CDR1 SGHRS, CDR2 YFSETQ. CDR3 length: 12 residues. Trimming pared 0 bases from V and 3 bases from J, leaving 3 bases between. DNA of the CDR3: TGCGCCAGCAGCTTGGCGGACTATGGCTACACCTTC. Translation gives CASSLADYGYTF.

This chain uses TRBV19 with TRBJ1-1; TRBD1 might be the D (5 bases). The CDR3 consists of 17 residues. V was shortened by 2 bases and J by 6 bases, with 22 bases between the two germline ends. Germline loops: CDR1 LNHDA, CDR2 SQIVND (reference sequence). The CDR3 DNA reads TGTGCCAGTAGTATAAATGGTTTTAACAGGCCAAGGGCTGAAGCTTTCTTT. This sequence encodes CASSINGFNRPRAEAFF. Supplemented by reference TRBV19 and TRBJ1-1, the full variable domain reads DGGITQSPKYLFRKEGQNVTLSCEQNLNHDAMYWYRQDPGQGLRLIYYSQIVNDFQKGDIAEGYSVSREKKESFPLTVTSAQKNPTAFYLCASSINGFNRPRAEAFFGQGTRLTVV.

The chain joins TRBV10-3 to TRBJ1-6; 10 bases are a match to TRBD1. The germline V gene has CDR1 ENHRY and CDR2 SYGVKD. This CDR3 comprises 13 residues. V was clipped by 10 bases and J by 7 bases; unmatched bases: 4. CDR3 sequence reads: CATRQGANSPLHF. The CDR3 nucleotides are TGTGCCACAAGACAGGGGGCAAATTCACCCCTCCACTTT.

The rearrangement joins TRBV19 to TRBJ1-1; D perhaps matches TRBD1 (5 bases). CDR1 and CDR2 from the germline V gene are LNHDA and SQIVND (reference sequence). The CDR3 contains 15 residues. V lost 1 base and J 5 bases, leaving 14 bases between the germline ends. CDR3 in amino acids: CASSIGLTARTEAFF. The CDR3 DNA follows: TGTGCCAGTAGTATAGGATTGACAGCCCGGACTGAAGCTTTCTTT. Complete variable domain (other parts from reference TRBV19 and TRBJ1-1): DGGITQSPKYLFRKEGQNVTLSCEQNLNHDAMYWYRQDPGQGLRLIYYSQIVNDFQKGDIAEGYSVSREKKESFPLTVTSAQKNPTAFYLCASSIGLTARTEAFFGQGTRLTVV.

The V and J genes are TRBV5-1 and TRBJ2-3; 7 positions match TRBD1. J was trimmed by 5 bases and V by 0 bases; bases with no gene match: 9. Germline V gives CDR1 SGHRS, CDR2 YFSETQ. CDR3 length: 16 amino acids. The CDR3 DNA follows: TGCGCCAGCAGCTTGGTTAAGACAGGGACGGTAGATACGCAGTATTTT. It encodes CASSLVKTGTVDTQYF.

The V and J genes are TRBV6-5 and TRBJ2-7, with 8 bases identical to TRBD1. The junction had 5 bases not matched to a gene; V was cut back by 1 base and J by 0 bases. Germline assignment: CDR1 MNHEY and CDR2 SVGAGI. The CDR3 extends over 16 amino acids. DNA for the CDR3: TGTGCCAGCAGTTACTTCGGACAGGGCACCTCCTACGAGCAGTACTTC. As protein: CASSYFGQGTSYEQYF.

Here the CDR3 reads CSASDGGARTEAFF. In DNA, the CDR3 is TGCAGCGCCTCGGATGGGGGGGCGAGGACTGAAGCTTTCTTT. The gene calls are TRBV29-1 and TRBJ1-1; possibly TRBD1 for D (6 bases). Germline CDR1 reads SQVTM; CDR2 reads ANQGSEA. The V end was cut by 7 bases, the J end by 5 bases, with 20 bases between. The CDR3 covers 14 residues.

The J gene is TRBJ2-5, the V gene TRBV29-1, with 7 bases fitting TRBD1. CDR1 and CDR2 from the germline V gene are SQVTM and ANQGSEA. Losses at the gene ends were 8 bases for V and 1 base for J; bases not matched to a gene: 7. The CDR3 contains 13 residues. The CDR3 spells CSSGQLPQETQYF. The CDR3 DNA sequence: TGCAGCTCGGGACAGCTACCCCAAGAGACCCAGTACTTC.

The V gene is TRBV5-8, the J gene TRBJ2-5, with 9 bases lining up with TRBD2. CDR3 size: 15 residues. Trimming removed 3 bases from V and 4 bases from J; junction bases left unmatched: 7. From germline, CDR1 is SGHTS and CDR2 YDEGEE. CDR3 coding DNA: TGTGCCAGCAGCTCTGTCGCGGGGGGGCCAGAGACCCAGTACTTC. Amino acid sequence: CASSSVAGGPETQYF.

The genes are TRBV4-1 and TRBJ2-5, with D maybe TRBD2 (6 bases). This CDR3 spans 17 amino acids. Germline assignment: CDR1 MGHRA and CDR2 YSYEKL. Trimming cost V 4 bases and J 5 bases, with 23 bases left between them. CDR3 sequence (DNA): TGCGCCAGCAGCCCGCTCCCCCCGACTAGAAGGATTGAGACCCAGTACTTC. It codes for CASSPLPPTRRIETQYF.

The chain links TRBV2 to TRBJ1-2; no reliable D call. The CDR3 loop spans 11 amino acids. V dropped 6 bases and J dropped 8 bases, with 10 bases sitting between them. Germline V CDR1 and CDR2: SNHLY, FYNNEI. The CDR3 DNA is TGTGCCAGCAGGGGCCCCGACGGCTACACCTTC. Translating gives CASRGPDGYTF.

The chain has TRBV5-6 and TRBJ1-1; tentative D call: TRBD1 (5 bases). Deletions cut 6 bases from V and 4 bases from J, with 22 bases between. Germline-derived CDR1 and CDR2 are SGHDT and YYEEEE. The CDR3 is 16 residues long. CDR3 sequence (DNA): TGTGCCAGCACCTACGGTTATGGGCAAAGGGGCACTGAAGCTTTCTTT. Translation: CASTYGYGQRGTEAFF.

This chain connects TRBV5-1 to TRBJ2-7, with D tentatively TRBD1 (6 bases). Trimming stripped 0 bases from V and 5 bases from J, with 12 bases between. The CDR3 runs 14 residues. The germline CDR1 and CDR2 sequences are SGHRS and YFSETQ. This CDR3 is CASSLAGTINEQYF. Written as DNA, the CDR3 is TGCGCCAGCAGCTTGGCCGGGACAATCAACGAGCAGTACTTC.

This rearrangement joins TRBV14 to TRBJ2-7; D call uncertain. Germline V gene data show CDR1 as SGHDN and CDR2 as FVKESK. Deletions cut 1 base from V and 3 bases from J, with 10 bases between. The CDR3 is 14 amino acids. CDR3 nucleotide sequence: TGTGCCAGCAGCCAAGGCCTGCGTGTCTACGAGCAGTACTTC. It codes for CASSQGLRVYEQYF.

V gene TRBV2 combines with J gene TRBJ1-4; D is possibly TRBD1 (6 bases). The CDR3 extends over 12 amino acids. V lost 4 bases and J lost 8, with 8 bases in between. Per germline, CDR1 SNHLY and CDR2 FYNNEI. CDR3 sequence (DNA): TGTGCCAGCAGTGCAGGGGAGGAAAAACTGTTTTTT. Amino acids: CASSAGEEKLFF.